One and the same sample provided the 15 T cell receptor beta chains below, sequenced in a study of CD8 T cells in Susac syndrome. After extraction with the RNeasy kit, about 0.5 to 1 ug of the RNA was reverse transcribed using random hexamers. TCRdb fed the immunoSEQ multiplex PCR reads into MiXCR, producing one record per CDR3 protein. The sample yields around 69,000 distinct CDR3 sequences, about 94% seen once. The specimen was CD8+ T cells from PBMCs. The receptors originated from a human donor with Susac syndrome.

This clonotype appeared once. The chain joins TRBV5-4 to TRBJ2-3; no firm D call. CDR3 length equals 14 residues. The germline V gene encodes CDR1 SGHNT and CDR2 YYREEE (reference sequence). The ends were cut back, 5 bases at V and 0 bases at J, with 10 bases in the middle. This CDR3 is CASSPDVSTDTQYF. The CDR3 DNA reads TGTGCCAGCAGTCCGGACGTAAGCACAGATACGCAGTATTTT.

This clonotype was counted a single time. This chain links TRBV20-1 with TRBJ2-3; 14 bases line up with TRBD2. There are 16 residues in the CDR3. The J segment lost 2 bases and the V segment lost 6 bases, leaving 7 bases of the junction unmatched. Germline CDR1 is DFQATT and CDR2 is SNEGSKA (reference sequence). The CDR3 coding sequence is TGCAGTGCCGGGACTAGCGGGGGAGACCTCACAGATACGCAGTATTTT. This gives the protein CSAGTSGGDLTDTQYF.

The V gene is TRBV5-4, the J gene TRBJ1-2; D gene unclear. The V end was cut by 1 base, the J end by 7 bases, with 11 bases between. The CDR3 totals 13 residues. Per the germline V gene, CDR1 is SGHNT and CDR2 is YYREEE (reference sequence). In nucleotides, the CDR3 is TGTGCCAGCAGCTTGTTAGGGAGTTCTGGCTACACCTTC. Residues: CASSLLGSSGYTF.

The chain employs TRBV9 and TRBJ1-6; 10 bases fit TRBD1. The CDR3 is 14 amino acids. CDR1 and CDR2 (germline): SGDLS, YYNGEE. Germline trimming cut 3 bases from V and 10 bases from J; bases unmatched to any gene: 4. The DNA of the CDR3 is TGTGCCAGCAGCGGGACAGGGGGACTATCACCCCTCCACTTT. Translating gives CASSGTGGLSPLHF.

The J gene is TRBJ2-1, the V gene TRBV5-4; 10 bases are a match to TRBD2. The CDR3 totals 14 residues. J was trimmed by 9 bases and V by 1 base; bases with no gene match: 4. Germline CDR1 SGHNT, CDR2 YYREEE (reference sequence). CDR3 region: CASSLQRGGGEQFF. The CDR3 region has the DNA TGTGCCAGCAGCTTGCAGCGGGGGGGCGGTGAGCAGTTCTTC. The full variable domain, its missing parts supplied by reference TRBV5-4 and TRBJ2-1, is ETGVTQSPTHLIKTRGQQVTLRCSSQSGHNTVSWYQQALGQGPQFIFQYYREEENGRGNFPPRFSGLQFPNYSSELNVNALELDDSALYLCASSLQRGGGEQFFGPGTRLTVL.

J is TRBJ1-2 and V is TRBV6-2 or TRBV6-3, with 12 bases matching TRBD1. The CDR3 consists of 18 residues. Trimming at V came to 1 base and at J to 4 bases, leaving 10 bases not matched to a gene. Germline CDR1 and CDR2: MNHEY and SVGEGT. This CDR3 is CASSYFSGQGARSYGYTF. CDR3 in DNA: TGTGCCAGCAGTTACTTCTCGGGACAGGGGGCGCGGAGCTATGGCTACACCTTC.

The CDR3 region has the DNA TGTGCCAGCAGCTCCGGGAACCAAGAGACCCAGTACTTC. It specifies CASSSGNQETQYF. The chain uses TRBV7-3 and TRBJ2-5, with D possibly matching TRBD2 (5 bases). Germline values: CDR1 SGHTA, CDR2 FQGTGA. Trimming removed 4 bases at V and 0 bases at J, with 6 bases between. CDR3 size: 13 residues.

Regarding this clonotype: The junction and the germline gene differ at one end; a read error may be behind it. The chain combines TRBV7-9 with TRBJ2-2; no reliable D call. Germline V lookup: CDR1 SEHNR, CDR2 FQNEAQ (reference sequence). The CDR3 length is 14 residues. CDR3 sequence: CASSPAAKTGELFF. The DNA for the CDR3 is TGTGCCAGCAGCCCAGCAGCGAAGACCGGGGAGCTGTTTTTT.

The chain carries TRBV6-6 and TRBJ2-7; TRBD1 is a possible D gene (5 bases). This CDR3 comprises 15 residues. Trimming stripped 5 bases from V and 3 bases from J, with 17 bases between. Germline V gene lookup returns CDR1 MNHNY and CDR2 SVGAGI (reference sequence). The CDR3 bases are TGTGCCAGCAGTCAAAAGACAGCGCGTGACTACGAGCAGTACTTC. This gives the protein CASSQKTARDYEQYF.

This clonotype was seen only once. The chain employs TRBV28 and TRBJ2-3; D could derive from TRBD1 or TRBD2 (5 bases each). The germline V gene has CDR1 MDHEN and CDR2 SYDVKM. CDR3 size: 16 residues. V gave up 6 bases and J gave up 3 bases, with 19 bases separating them. The CDR3 is CASRPALGTVTDTQYF. CDR3 in DNA: TGTGCCAGCAGACCGGCCTTAGGGACGGTAACAGATACGCAGTATTTT.

This chain connects TRBV5-1 to TRBJ1-1; D gene uncertain. CDR3 length: 14 amino acids. The germline V and J ends were trimmed by 6 bases and 2 bases, with 14 bases remaining between them. Germline V lookup: CDR1 SGHRS, CDR2 YFSETQ. CDR3: CASNQGPSNTEAFF. CDR3 sequence (DNA): TGCGCCAGCAACCAAGGGCCTTCCAACACTGAAGCTTTCTTT.

This clonotype was detected only once. J is TRBJ1-1 and V is TRBV24-1; tentatively, D is TRBD1 (6 bases). The germline CDR1 and CDR2 sequences are KGHDR and SFDVKD. The V and J ends lost 2 bases and 3 bases respectively, with 12 bases between them. The CDR3 extends over 15 amino acids. CDR3 DNA sequence: TGTGCCACCAGTGATTCCGCGGACAGCCACACTGAAGCTTTCTTT. Encoded protein: CATSDSADSHTEAFF.

This chain connects TRBV30 to TRBJ2-1; the D gene is possibly TRBD2 (6 bases). The CDR3 sequence is 13 residues long. The ends were cut back, 5 bases at V and 6 bases at J, with 14 bases in the middle. Per germline, CDR1 GTSNPN and CDR2 SVGIG (reference sequence). Written as DNA, the CDR3 is TGTGCCTGGGGGTTGGGAGGTCGCAATGAGCAGTTCTTC. Protein: CAWGLGGRNEQFF. The full variable domain, in which reference TRBV30 and TRBJ2-1 provide the parts outside the CDR3, is SQTIHQWPATLVQPVGSPLSLECTVEGTSNPNLYWYRQAAGRGLQLLFYSVGIGQISSEVPQNLSASRPQDRQFILSSKKLLLSDSGFYLCAWGLGGRNEQFFGPGTRLTVL.

Written as DNA, the CDR3 is TGTGCCAGTAGTCCGGGACTAGCGGGAGGGCCAAGGTACTTC. This sequence encodes CASSPGLAGGPRYF. The chain is built from TRBV19 and TRBJ2-7; 16 bases agree with TRBD2. Germline CDR1 LNHDA, CDR2 SQIVND (reference sequence). The CDR3 has 14 residues. V shed 5 bases, J shed 12 bases, and the junction held 7 bases outside the gene matches. Full variable domain (remainder filled in from reference TRBV19 and TRBJ2-7): DGGITQSPKYLFRKEGQNVTLSCEQNLNHDAMYWYRQDPGQGLRLIYYSQIVNDFQKGDIAEGYSVSREKKESFPLTVTSAQKNPTAFYLCASSPGLAGGPRYFGPGTRLTVT.

This chain connects TRBV6-2 or TRBV6-3 to TRBJ2-7, with unresolved D. This CDR3 region has 13 residues. V was clipped by 6 bases and J by 0 bases, with 9 bases between them. Germline loops: CDR1 MNHEY, CDR2 SVGEGT. The CDR3 region has the DNA TGTGCCAGCAGGGGAATGGTCTCCTACGAGCAGTACTTC. It codes for CASRGMVSYEQYF.